Sequencing of this T cell receptor beta chain was carried out in a study of T cells in Graves' hyperthyroidism and ophthalmopathy. Whole-study results and caveats: Most thyroid clonotypes expanded above 0.001 were also detected in blood.

It was RNA transcripts that yielded the amplified TCR beta CDR3 regions. TCR CDR3 underwent first-round RT-PCR with the HTBI primer set. MiXCR, applied by TCRdb to the multiplex PCR reads, yields one record per CDR3 protein. The sample carries approximately 530,000 distinct CDR3 sequences, roughly a sixth recorded once. Patients aged 18 to 65 with hyperthyroidism were newly diagnosed, with duration under 2 months. In making diagnoses, clinical symptoms, serum thyroxine and TRAb, thyroid ultrasound and orbital computed tomography were all used. The trim removed 3 bases at V and 2 bases at J, leaving 6 bases unmatched. Germline V gives CDR1 MNHNY, CDR2 SVGAGI (reference sequence). The CDR3 spans 16 residues. This clonotype appeared many times. What it binds is unknown.

J is TRBJ2-7 and V is TRBV6-6; TRBD2 aligns across 11 bases. The sample comprised blood. The TCR originated in a woman younger than 35 with Graves' hyperthyroidism. The CDR3 loop reads CASSYSGGAQTYEQYF. The CDR3 bases are TGTGCCAGCAGTTATAGCGGGGGGGCCCAAACCTACGAGCAGTACTTC.